Listed below are T cell receptor beta chains from one sample, sequenced in a study of chemoradiotherapy in HPV16-positive cancers. Clones were sequenced by immunoSEQ multiplex PCR, and TCRdb holds only the in-frame ones, with some missing. The sample contains 6,500 to 9,000 clones, roughly nine tenths of which appear only once. Source: tumor tissue, taken from a patient who underwent chemoradiotherapy. The source is a human donor with HPV-associated anogenital cancer. Each CDR3 is given with its conserved first and last residue. D genes are given only for firm matches. Size is omitted from some rows. Given values are once, few, many or a class for expanded clones.

j_gene: TRBJ2-7
v_gene: TRBV7-3
d_gene: -
abundance: -
CDR3nt: TGTGCCAGCAGCTTAAGCCCAGGAGACGAGCAGTACTTC
CDR3aa: CASSLSPGDEQYF

j_gene: TRBJ2-3
v_gene: TRBV18
d_gene: TRBD1
abundance: once
CDR3nt: TGTGCCAGCTCGCCAGGACAGGGCCTCACAGATACGCAGTATTTT
CDR3aa: CASSPGQGLTDTQYF

j_gene: TRBJ2-5
v_gene: TRBV2
d_gene: TRBD2
abundance: -
CDR3nt: TGTGCCAGCGGGAGGGCTCAGACTCAGTACTTC
CDR3aa: CASGRAQTQYF

j_gene: TRBJ2-1
v_gene: TRBV7-8
d_gene: -
abundance: -
CDR3nt: TGTGCCAGCAGCCCATTGGGCCCCAATGAGCAGTTCTTC
CDR3aa: CASSPLGPNEQFF

j_gene: TRBJ2-2
v_gene: TRBV14
d_gene: TRBD2
abundance: -
CDR3nt: TGTGCCAGCAGCCACCGAGCGGGAGGCCGAGTCGGGGAGCTGTTTTTT
CDR3aa: CASSHRAGGRVGELFF

j_gene: TRBJ2-1
v_gene: TRBV4-2
d_gene: TRBD2
abundance: once
CDR3nt: TGTGCCAGCAGCCCCCAGCGGGAGGGCCGGGAGTTCTTC
CDR3aa: CASSPQREGREFF

j_gene: TRBJ1-1
v_gene: TRBV16
d_gene: -
abundance: -
CDR3nt: TGTGCCAGCAGCCAATGGCGGTCGGGCACTGAAGCTTTCTTT
CDR3aa: CASSQWRSGTEAFF

j_gene: TRBJ2-7
v_gene: TRBV9
d_gene: -
abundance: -
CDR3nt: TGTGCCAGCACTCGTGGTGCAGACTACTCCTACGAGCAGTACTTC
CDR3aa: CASTRGADYSYEQYF

j_gene: TRBJ2-1
v_gene: TRBV7-7
d_gene: TRBD2
abundance: -
CDR3nt: TGTGCTAGCAGCCAGGGACTAGACTCCTACAATGAGCAGTTCTTC
CDR3aa: CASSQGLDSYNEQFF

j_gene: TRBJ2-1
v_gene: TRBV7-9
d_gene: -
abundance: -
CDR3nt: TGTGCCAGCACCCTAGAGAGTTCCGATGAGCAGTTCTTC
CDR3aa: CASTLESSDEQFF

j_gene: TRBJ2-5
v_gene: TRBV14
d_gene: TRBD2
abundance: -
CDR3nt: TGTGCCAGCAGCCAACTAGTACGCAGGGAGGGAGAGACCCAGTACTTC
CDR3aa: CASSQLVRREGETQYF

j_gene: TRBJ2-3
v_gene: TRBV7-9
d_gene: -
abundance: -
CDR3nt: TGTGCCAGCAGCTTGCCCAACCTGGATACGCAGTATTTT
CDR3aa: CASSLPNLDTQYF

j_gene: TRBJ2-7
v_gene: TRBV4-1
d_gene: TRBD1
abundance: -
CDR3nt: TGCGCCAGCAGCCGGGGCCGGGACAGGGTGTACGAGCAGTACTTC
CDR3aa: CASSRGRDRVYEQYF

j_gene: TRBJ2-1
v_gene: TRBV10-2
d_gene: -
abundance: -
CDR3nt: TGCGCCAGCAGGGACGAGAACCCGGCCTTGAGCTCCTACAATGAGCAGTTCTTC
CDR3aa: CASRDENPALSSYNEQFF

j_gene: TRBJ2-2
v_gene: TRBV7-2
d_gene: -
abundance: once
CDR3nt: TGTGCCAGCAGCTTACCGAACACCGGGGAGCTGTTTTTT
CDR3aa: CASSLPNTGELFF

j_gene: TRBJ2-7
v_gene: TRBV15
d_gene: -
abundance: -
CDR3nt: TGTGCCACCAGCAGAGATGTCCCCTACGAGCAGTACTTC
CDR3aa: CATSRDVPYEQYF

j_gene: TRBJ1-1
v_gene: TRBV19
d_gene: -
abundance: -
CDR3nt: TGTGCCAGTAGTGTCCAACTGAACACTGAAGCTTTCTTT
CDR3aa: CASSVQLNTEAFF

j_gene: TRBJ2-7
v_gene: TRBV11-2
d_gene: -
abundance: once
CDR3nt: TGTGCCAGCAGCGCTTACTACGAGCAGTACTTC
CDR3aa: CASSAYYEQYF

j_gene: TRBJ2-2
v_gene: TRBV27
d_gene: TRBD2
abundance: -
CDR3nt: TGTGCCAGCAGTTCCTATTCTAGCGGGAGTATCGGGGAGCTGTTTTTT
CDR3aa: CASSSYSSGSIGELFF

j_gene: TRBJ1-1
v_gene: TRBV15
d_gene: -
abundance: few
CDR3nt: TGTGCCACCAGCAGAGATCCGAACACTGAAGCTTTCTTT
CDR3aa: CATSRDPNTEAFF

j_gene: TRBJ1-4
v_gene: TRBV11-2
d_gene: TRBD1
abundance: -
CDR3nt: TGTGCCAGCAGCTTAGATTCGGACAGGGAACTGTTTTTT
CDR3aa: CASSLDSDRELFF

j_gene: TRBJ2-1
v_gene: TRBV4-3
d_gene: TRBD2
abundance: -
CDR3nt: TGCGCCAGCAGCCAAGATTTGGGGACTAGCGGGAGCCAGGAGCAGTTCTTC
CDR3aa: CASSQDLGTSGSQEQFF

j_gene: TRBJ2-7
v_gene: TRBV10-3
d_gene: -
abundance: few
CDR3nt: TGTGCCATCAGGCAGGTAGACGAGCAGTACTTC
CDR3aa: CAIRQVDEQYF

j_gene: TRBJ1-3
v_gene: TRBV7-9
d_gene: -
abundance: -
CDR3nt: TGTGCCAGCAGCCCGGGTGGGGCCCAAGGGGCTGGAAACACCATATATTTT
CDR3aa: CASSPGGAQGAGNTIYF

j_gene: TRBJ1-5
v_gene: TRBV6-5
d_gene: -
abundance: -
CDR3nt: TGTGCCAGCAGTTACTCGATGGGGTTCGGGCAGCCCCAGCATTTT
CDR3aa: CASSYSMGFGQPQHF

j_gene: TRBJ2-5
v_gene: TRBV10-3
d_gene: -
abundance: -
CDR3nt: TGTGCCATCAGTGAAGACAGCCTCCAAGAGACCCAGTACTTC
CDR3aa: CAISEDSLQETQYF

j_gene: TRBJ1-2
v_gene: TRBV19
d_gene: TRBD1
abundance: -
CDR3nt: TGTGCCACCTCAAGAGGACAGGGCAATGGCTACACCTTC
CDR3aa: CATSRGQGNGYTF

j_gene: TRBJ1-1
v_gene: TRBV6-1
d_gene: TRBD1
abundance: once
CDR3nt: TGTGCCAGCAGGGTACAGGGGGGCGCGAACACTGAAGCTTTCTTT
CDR3aa: CASRVQGGANTEAFF

j_gene: TRBJ2-1
v_gene: TRBV11-3
d_gene: TRBD2
abundance: -
CDR3nt: TGTGCCAGCAGCTTTGATCTTCTAGCGGGAGCCCAAAATGAGCAGTTCTTC
CDR3aa: CASSFDLLAGAQNEQFF

j_gene: TRBJ1-2
v_gene: TRBV7-8
d_gene: TRBD1
abundance: -
CDR3nt: TGTGCCAGCAGCTTGATGTACGATACAGGGGGTGATGGCTACACCTTC
CDR3aa: CASSLMYDTGGDGYTF

j_gene: TRBJ1-1
v_gene: TRBV5-1
d_gene: -
abundance: -
CDR3nt: TGCGCCAGCAGCTTTGGTATGAGACCAGGAGGGAACGAGAACACTGAAGCTTTCTTT
CDR3aa: CASSFGMRPGGNENTEAFF

j_gene: TRBJ1-5
v_gene: TRBV7-2
d_gene: -
abundance: -
CDR3nt: TGTGCCAGCAGCTTGTCCGGACAGCTCAATCAGCCCCAGCATTTT
CDR3aa: CASSLSGQLNQPQHF

j_gene: TRBJ1-4
v_gene: TRBV30
d_gene: -
abundance: -
CDR3nt: TGTGCCTGGAAGTGGGGACGAGGGGTAGAAAAACTGTTTTTT
CDR3aa: CAWKWGRGVEKLFF

j_gene: TRBJ2-2
v_gene: TRBV29-1
d_gene: -
abundance: -
CDR3nt: TGCAGCGCCGGGCAGTCGAACACCGGGGAGCTGTTTTTT
CDR3aa: CSAGQSNTGELFF

j_gene: TRBJ1-1
v_gene: TRBV19
d_gene: -
abundance: -
CDR3nt: TGTGCCAGTAGCACCCGGGACAACACTGAAGCTTTCTTT
CDR3aa: CASSTRDNTEAFF

j_gene: TRBJ2-1
v_gene: TRBV2
d_gene: -
abundance: -
CDR3nt: TGTGCCAGCGGCCGGGCGGGACGTGAGCAGTTCTTC
CDR3aa: CASGRAGREQFF

j_gene: TRBJ1-1
v_gene: TRBV6-1
d_gene: -
abundance: -
CDR3nt: TGTGCCAGCAGCACACAGAGGTATACTGAAGCTTTCTTT
CDR3aa: CASSTQRYTEAFF

j_gene: TRBJ1-1
v_gene: TRBV11-3
d_gene: -
abundance: -
CDR3nt: TGTGCCATCTCTGGACAGAGCAACACTGAAGCTTTCTTT
CDR3aa: CAISGQSNTEAFF

j_gene: TRBJ2-1
v_gene: TRBV7-2
d_gene: -
abundance: -
CDR3nt: TGTGCCAGCAGCTTAGGTGGACCTAGCTCCTACAATGAGCAGTTCTTC
CDR3aa: CASSLGGPSSYNEQFF

j_gene: TRBJ2-5
v_gene: TRBV20-1
d_gene: -
abundance: -
CDR3nt: TGCAGTGCCGCGCCGCAAGAGACCCAGTACTTC
CDR3aa: CSAAPQETQYF

j_gene: TRBJ1-6
v_gene: TRBV6-1
d_gene: -
abundance: -
CDR3nt: TGTGCCAGCTGTAGTATCAGCTCCTATAATTCACCCCTCCACTTT
CDR3aa: CASCSISSYNSPLHF

j_gene: TRBJ2-3
v_gene: TRBV2
d_gene: -
abundance: -
CDR3nt: TGTGCCAGCAGTGAAGCGGCCCTGAATACGCAGTATTTT
CDR3aa: CASSEAALNTQYF

j_gene: TRBJ1-4
v_gene: TRBV30
d_gene: -
abundance: once
CDR3nt: TGTGCCTGGAACAGGGACGGTGAAAAACTGTTTTTT
CDR3aa: CAWNRDGEKLFF

j_gene: TRBJ1-3
v_gene: TRBV10-2
d_gene: -
abundance: -
CDR3nt: TGCGCCAGCAAAGGGAGTGGGCTTTCCTCTGGAAACACCATATATTTT
CDR3aa: CASKGSGLSSGNTIYF

j_gene: TRBJ1-2
v_gene: TRBV19
d_gene: -
abundance: -
CDR3nt: TGTGCCAGTAGTATAAACGAGGCAGGGGAAGGCTACACCTTC
CDR3aa: CASSINEAGEGYTF

j_gene: TRBJ2-2
v_gene: TRBV19
d_gene: -
abundance: once
CDR3nt: TGTGCCAGTAGTATTAGGTCCGGGGAGCTGTTTTTT
CDR3aa: CASSIRSGELFF

j_gene: TRBJ1-5
v_gene: TRBV10-2
d_gene: -
abundance: -
CDR3nt: TGCGCCAGCAGTGAGTCTACTGGGCCCGAGCATTTT
CDR3aa: CASSESTGPEHF

j_gene: TRBJ2-2
v_gene: TRBV7-8
d_gene: -
abundance: -
CDR3nt: TGTGCCAGCAGCTTACAGGGGCGATACACCGGGGAGCTGTTTTTT
CDR3aa: CASSLQGRYTGELFF

j_gene: TRBJ2-2
v_gene: TRBV5-5
d_gene: TRBD1
abundance: -
CDR3nt: TGTGCCAGCAGCCCTAGGACAGGGGAGGCCGGGGAGCTGTTTTTT
CDR3aa: CASSPRTGEAGELFF